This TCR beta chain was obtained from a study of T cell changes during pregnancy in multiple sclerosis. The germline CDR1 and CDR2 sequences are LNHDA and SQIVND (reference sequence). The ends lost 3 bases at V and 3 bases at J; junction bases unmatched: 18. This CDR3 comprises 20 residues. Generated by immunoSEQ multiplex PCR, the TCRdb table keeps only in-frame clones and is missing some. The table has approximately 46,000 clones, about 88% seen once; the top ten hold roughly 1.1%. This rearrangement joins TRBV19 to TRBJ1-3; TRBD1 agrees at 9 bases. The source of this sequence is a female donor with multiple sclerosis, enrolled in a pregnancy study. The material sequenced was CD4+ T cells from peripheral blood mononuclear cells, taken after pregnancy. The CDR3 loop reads CASSILQRGTGFLYGNTIYF. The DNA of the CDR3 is TGTGCCAGTAGTATCTTGCAACGTGGGACAGGGTTTCTTTATGGAAACACCATATATTTT.